The 22 T cell receptor beta chains below were found in one sample sequenced in a study of blood T cell repertoires in COVID-19. The assay was immunoSEQ multiplex PCR, and TCRdb's table has in-frame clones only and misses some. This sample carries 250,000 or so clones, about 87% of them seen once, and the ten largest clones take about 1.4%. The sample consisted of peripheral blood. These receptor sequences come from a woman aged 40 to 55 who had recovered from COVID-19.

This clone ranks as medium-sized. V and J are TRBV7-2 and TRBJ1-5; D is uncertain. This CDR3 is built from 16 residues. Germline V gene data show CDR1 as SGHTA and CDR2 as FQGNSA. Trimming took off 1 base at V and 0 bases at J, with 10 bases between the two ends. The CDR3 DNA reads as TGTGCCAGCAGCTTAGTGACGGGAGTTAGCAATCAGCCCCAGCATTTT. As protein: CASSLVTGVSNQPQHF.

The gene calls are TRBV6-5 and TRBJ1-2, with TRBD1 matching over 8 bases. V dropped 6 bases and J dropped 8; count of bases not matched to a gene: 8. Germline assignment: CDR1 MNHEY and CDR2 SVGAGI. The CDR3 contains 13 residues. The CDR3 region is CASRKQGGLGYTF. The CDR3 coding sequence is TGTGCCAGCAGAAAACAGGGGGGATTGGGCTACACCTTC.

This sequence joins TRBV6-5 and TRBJ1-2, with D perhaps matching TRBD1 (6 bases). CDR1 is MNHEY, CDR2 SVGAGI, per germline. V gave up 6 bases and J gave up 8 bases, with 19 bases separating them. The CDR3 is made up of 14 amino acids. The CDR3 DNA sequence: TGTGCCAGCAGCAACCTAGACAGGTTTCAGGGCTACACCTTC. Translation: CASSNLDRFQGYTF.

The chain has TRBV7-9 and TRBJ2-7, with 10 positions matching TRBD1. The ends lost 4 bases at V and 0 bases at J; junction bases unmatched: 3. The CDR3 has 15 amino acids. Germline assignment: CDR1 SEHNR and CDR2 FQNEAQ (reference sequence). The CDR3 spells CASSWGQGHSYEQYF. As DNA, the CDR3 is TGTGCCAGCAGCTGGGGACAGGGGCACTCCTACGAGCAGTACTTC.

The chain is built from TRBV30 and TRBJ2-2, with 7 positions matching TRBD1. Unmatched junction bases numbered 8, after V lost 1 base and J lost 3 bases. Germline V gives CDR1 GTSNPN, CDR2 SVGIG (reference sequence). This CDR3 region has 16 residues. The CDR3 loop reads CAWSARGRIDTGELFF. In DNA form, the CDR3 reads TGTGCCTGGAGTGCGAGGGGGCGCATCGACACCGGGGAGCTGTTTTTT.

The chain couples TRBV5-1 to TRBJ2-5; possible D gene TRBD1, 7 bases. This CDR3 comprises 17 residues. The V and J ends lost 2 bases and 4 bases respectively, with 21 bases between them. Germline assignment: CDR1 SGHRS and CDR2 YFSETQ. This CDR3 is CASSFGTANKGGETQYF. Written as DNA, the CDR3 is TGCGCCAGCAGCTTCGGGACAGCCAATAAGGGGGGAGAGACCCAGTACTTC.

This chain joins TRBV2 and TRBJ1-1; D ambiguous. The CDR3 consists of 17 residues. In germline, CDR1 is SNHLY, CDR2 FYNNEI. Trimming removed 2 bases at V and 1 base at J, with 17 bases between. CDR3 nucleotides: TGTGCCAGCAGTGAACGTTGGTTCCGGCTAGGGAACACTGAAGCTTTCTTT. Amino acid sequence: CASSERWFRLGNTEAFF.

This chain joins TRBV29-1 and TRBJ2-3, with TRBD2 matching over 9 bases. Unmatched junction bases numbered 10, after V lost 4 bases and J lost 5 bases. Germline assignment: CDR1 SQVTM and CDR2 ANQGSEA. The CDR3 length is 15 residues. As DNA, the CDR3 is TGCAGCGTTGCCCTAGCGGGGAAAAGTAGAGATACGCAGTATTTT. Its protein is CSVALAGKSRDTQYF.

This rearrangement joins TRBV5-1 to TRBJ2-1, with a possible D match to TRBD2 (5 bases). Between the trimmed V and J ends, which lost 4 bases and 6 bases, there was a span of 17 bases. The CDR3 has 15 residues. CDR1 SGHRS and CDR2 YFSETQ come from the germline V gene. The CDR3 sequence is CASSPRAGRGNEQFF. The CDR3 DNA sequence: TGCGCCAGCAGCCCGCGGGCGGGCAGAGGCAATGAGCAGTTCTTC.

This clone has a count of ten or more. This chain connects TRBV18 to TRBJ1-5; D might be TRBD1 (6 bases). Germline CDR1 KGHSH, CDR2 LQKENI. The CDR3 covers 14 residues. V was shortened by 5 bases and J by 3 bases, with 11 bases between the two germline ends. The CDR3 reads CASSGTGNNQPQHF. The CDR3 DNA reads TGTGCCAGCTCAGGAACAGGGAACAATCAGCCCCAGCATTTT. Variable domain in full (rest from reference TRBV18 and TRBJ1-5): NAGVMQNPRHLVRRRGQEARLRCSPMKGHSHVYWYRQLPEEGLKFMVYLQKENIIDESGMPKERFSAEFPKEGPSILRIQQVVRGDSAAYFCASSGTGNNQPQHFGDGTRLSIL.

Comment on this clone: Other DNA sequences in the same sample also yield this CDR3. The V gene is TRBV9, the J gene TRBJ1-2; no firm D call. Per the germline V gene, CDR1 is SGDLS and CDR2 is YYNGEE. Trimming removed 0 bases from V and 4 bases from J, with 10 bases in between. The CDR3 runs to 14 residues. In nucleotides, the CDR3 is TGTGCCAGCAGCGTAGACGGCGGAGGCTATGGCTACACCTTC. The encoded protein is CASSVDGGGYGYTF.

This chain uses TRBV5-1 with TRBJ1-6, with a possible D match to TRBD1 (5 bases). Germline values: CDR1 SGHRS, CDR2 YFSETQ. CDR3 length: 15 residues. The V gene lost 4 bases and the J gene lost 7 bases, with 15 bases spanning the gap. CDR3: CASSPPTGENSPLHF. The CDR3 DNA reads as TGCGCCAGCAGCCCCCCCACGGGGGAAAATTCACCCCTCCACTTT. Together with reference TRBV5-1 and TRBJ1-6, the CDR3 gives the full variable domain: KAGVTQTPRYLIKTRGQQVTLSCSPISGHRSVSWYQQTPGQGLQFLFEYFSETQRNKGNFPGRFSGRQFSNSRSEMNVSTLELGDSALYLCASSPPTGENSPLHFGNGTRLTVT.

The genes are TRBV4-1 and TRBJ1-1, with D perhaps matching TRBD1 (6 bases). Germline CDR1 and CDR2: MGHRA and YSYEKL. The CDR3 is made up of 14 amino acids. V lost 10 bases and J 1 base, leaving 16 bases between the germline ends. CDR3 DNA sequence: TGCGCCACACGGACGACAGGACGGAACACTGAAGCTTTCTTT. This translates into CATRTTGRNTEAFF.

There are a few counts of this clone. The chain joins TRBV19 to TRBJ1-5, with D maybe TRBD1 (6 bases). V lost 10 bases and J 6 bases, leaving 19 bases between the germline ends. The CDR3 length is 14 residues. CDR1 and CDR2 from the germline V gene are LNHDA and SQIVND (reference sequence). The CDR3 is CATQGRGLSQPQHF. CDR3 in DNA: TGTGCCACCCAGGGGAGAGGGTTGAGTCAGCCCCAGCATTTT.

J is TRBJ2-7 and V is TRBV30; a weak D match, TRBD1 (5 bases). This CDR3 is built from 15 residues. In germline, CDR1 is GTSNPN, CDR2 SVGIG (reference sequence). Trimming pared 0 bases from V and 3 bases from J, leaving 15 bases between. The CDR3 sequence is CAWSVLRTPGYEQYF. The DNA for the CDR3 is TGTGCCTGGAGTGTACTCAGGACACCGGGCTACGAGCAGTACTTC.

The chain carries TRBV4-1 and TRBJ2-1; 8 bases align to TRBD2. CDR3 length: 15 residues. Trimming took 6 bases from V and 5 from J; bases not matched to a gene: 9. Germline V gene lookup returns CDR1 MGHRA and CDR2 YSYEKL. Written as DNA, the CDR3 is TGCGCCAGCAGGCCAGTAGGGCGGGGGGACAATGAGCAGTTCTTC. Residues: CASRPVGRGDNEQFF.

The chain recombines TRBV7-2 with TRBJ2-7; TRBD2 matches at 7 bases. Germline CDR1 is SGHTA and CDR2 is FQGNSA. The CDR3 contains 14 residues. Unmatched junction bases numbered 6, after V lost 1 base and J lost 6 bases. As DNA, the CDR3 is TGTGCCAGCAGCTTAGGGGGGACTAAACGCGAGCAGTACTTC. Protein product: CASSLGGTKREQYF.

The CDR3 bases are TGTGCCAGCAGGGTGCAGGCAGGGCCCCTCCACTTT. Its translation is CASRVQAGPLHF. This chain joins TRBV12-3 or TRBV12-4 and TRBJ1-6, with D possibly matching TRBD1 (5 bases). This CDR3 has 12 amino acids. V was trimmed by 6 bases and J by 13 bases, leaving 13 bases between them.

V gene TRBV11-2 combines with J gene TRBJ2-2; the match to TRBD1 covers 7 bases. CDR3 size: 14 residues. CDR1 and CDR2 (germline): SGHAT, FQNNGV. The trim removed 5 bases at V and 5 bases at J, leaving 5 bases unmatched. The CDR3 DNA sequence: TGTGCCAGCAGCCTCAGACAGGGAACCGGGGAGCTGTTTTTT. It is translated as CASSLRQGTGELFF. Variable domain in full (rest from reference TRBV11-2 and TRBJ2-2): EAGVAQSPRYKIIEKRQSVAFWCNPISGHATLYWYQQILGQGPKLLIQFQNNGVVDDSQLPKDRFSAERLKGVDSTLKIQPAKLEDSAVYLCASSLRQGTGELFFGEGSRLTVL.

The chain uses TRBV4-1 and TRBJ2-5; 14 positions agree with TRBD2. Germline CDR1 and CDR2: MGHRA and YSYEKL. The length of the CDR3 is 17 residues. The ends lost 3 bases at V and 3 bases at J; junction bases unmatched: 6. CDR3 protein: CASSQGTSGGTEETQYF. CDR3 coding DNA: TGCGCCAGCAGCCAGGGGACTAGCGGGGGAACGGAAGAGACCCAGTACTTC.

This sequence joins TRBV19 and TRBJ1-5, with a possible D match to TRBD1 (5 bases). V gave up 5 bases and J gave up 3 bases, with 23 bases separating them. CDR3 length: 18 residues. Germline CDR1 and CDR2: LNHDA and SQIVND (reference sequence). The CDR3 bases are TGTGCCAGTAGTCCCTATGGTTACAGGCGATCCTACAATCAGCCCCAGCATTTT. Translating gives CASSPYGYRRSYNQPQHF.

The chain is built from TRBV5-4 and TRBJ2-3; TRBD2 matches at 7 bases. The V gene's germline CDR1 is SGHNT and CDR2 YYREEE (reference sequence). This CDR3 is 13 amino acids long. The V and J ends lost 7 bases and 2 bases, in that order; junction bases with no gene match: 4. CDR3 in DNA: TGTGCCAGCCTTCGGGGGGTCACAGATACGCAGTATTTT. Amino acids: CASLRGVTDTQYF.